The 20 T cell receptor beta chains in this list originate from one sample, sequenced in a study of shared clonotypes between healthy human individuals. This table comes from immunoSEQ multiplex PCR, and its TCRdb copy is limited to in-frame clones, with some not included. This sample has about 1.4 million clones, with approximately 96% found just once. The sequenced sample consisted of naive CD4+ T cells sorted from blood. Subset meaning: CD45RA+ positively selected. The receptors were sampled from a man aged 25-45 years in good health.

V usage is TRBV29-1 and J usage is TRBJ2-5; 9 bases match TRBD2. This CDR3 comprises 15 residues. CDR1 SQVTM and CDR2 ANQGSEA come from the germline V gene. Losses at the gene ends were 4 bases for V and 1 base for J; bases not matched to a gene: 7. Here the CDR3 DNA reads TGCAGCGTTGTCGCGACTAGCGGCCTCCAAGAGACCCAGTACTTC. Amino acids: CSVVATSGLQETQYF.

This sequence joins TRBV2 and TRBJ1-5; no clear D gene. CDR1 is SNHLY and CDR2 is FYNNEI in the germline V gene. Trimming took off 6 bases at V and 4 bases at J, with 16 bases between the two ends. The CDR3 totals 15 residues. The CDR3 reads CASRESQGWNQPQHF. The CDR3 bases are TGTGCCAGCAGAGAAAGCCAAGGGTGGAATCAGCCCCAGCATTTT. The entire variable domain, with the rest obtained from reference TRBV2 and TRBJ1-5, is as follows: EPEVTQTPSHQVTQMGQEVILRCVPISNHLYFYWYRQILGQKVEFLVSFYNNEISEKSEIFDDQFSVERPDGSNFTLKIRSTKLEDSAMYFCASRESQGWNQPQHFGDGTRLSIL.

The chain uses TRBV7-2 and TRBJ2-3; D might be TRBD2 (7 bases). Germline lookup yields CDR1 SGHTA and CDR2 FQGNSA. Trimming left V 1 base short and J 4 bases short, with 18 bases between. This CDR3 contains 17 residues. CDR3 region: CASSLGGGGARPDTQYF. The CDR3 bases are TGTGCCAGCAGCTTAGGGGGTGGGGGGGCCCGCCCAGATACGCAGTATTTT.

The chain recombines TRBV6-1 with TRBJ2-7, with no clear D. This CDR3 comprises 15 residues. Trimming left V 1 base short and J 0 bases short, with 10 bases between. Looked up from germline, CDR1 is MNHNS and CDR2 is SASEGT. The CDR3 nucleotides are TGTGCCAGCAGTGAAGGTCGGCAGGACTCCTACGAGCAGTACTTC. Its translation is CASSEGRQDSYEQYF.

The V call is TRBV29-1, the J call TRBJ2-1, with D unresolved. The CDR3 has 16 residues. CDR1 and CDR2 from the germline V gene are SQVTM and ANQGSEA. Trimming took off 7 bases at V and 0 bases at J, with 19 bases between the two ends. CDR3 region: CSAIPLFESSYNEQFF. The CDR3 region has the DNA TGCAGCGCTATACCCCTATTTGAGAGCTCCTACAATGAGCAGTTCTTC.

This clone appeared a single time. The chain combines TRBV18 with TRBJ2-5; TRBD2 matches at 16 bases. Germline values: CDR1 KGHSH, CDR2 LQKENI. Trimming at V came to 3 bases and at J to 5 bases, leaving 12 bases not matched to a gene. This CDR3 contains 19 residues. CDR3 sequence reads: CASSPPGLAGGLGPETQYF. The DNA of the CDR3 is TGTGCCAGCTCACCCCCGGGACTAGCGGGAGGGCTGGGTCCCGAGACCCAGTACTTC.

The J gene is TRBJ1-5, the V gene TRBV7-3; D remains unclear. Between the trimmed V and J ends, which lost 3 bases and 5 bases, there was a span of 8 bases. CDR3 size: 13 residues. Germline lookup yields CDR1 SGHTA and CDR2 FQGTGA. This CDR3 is CASSFGKDQPQHF. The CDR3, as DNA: TGTGCCAGCAGCTTTGGTAAGGATCAGCCCCAGCATTTT.

The CDR3 here is CASSFDLADSYEQYF. The CDR3 region has the DNA TGCGCCAGCAGCTTCGACCTAGCGGATTCCTACGAGCAGTACTTC. V is TRBV5-1 and J is TRBJ2-7; 7 nucleotides line up with TRBD2. The length of the CDR3 is 15 residues. Germline CDR1 reads SGHRS; CDR2 reads YFSETQ. The J segment lost 1 base and the V segment lost 2 bases, leaving 6 bases of the junction unmatched.

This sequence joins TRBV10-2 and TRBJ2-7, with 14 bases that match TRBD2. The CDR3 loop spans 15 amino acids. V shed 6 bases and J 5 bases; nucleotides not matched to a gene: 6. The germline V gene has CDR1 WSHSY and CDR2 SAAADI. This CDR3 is CASSTGLAGENEQYF. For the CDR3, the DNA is TGCGCCAGCAGCACGGGACTAGCGGGAGAGAACGAGCAGTACTTC.

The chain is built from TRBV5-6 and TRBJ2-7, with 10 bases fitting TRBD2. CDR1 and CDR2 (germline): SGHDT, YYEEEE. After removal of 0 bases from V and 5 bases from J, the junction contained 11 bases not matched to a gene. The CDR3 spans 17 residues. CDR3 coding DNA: TGTGCCAGCAGCTTGGGTAGGCTAGCGGGAGAACCCCACGAGCAGTACTTC. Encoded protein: CASSLGRLAGEPHEQYF.

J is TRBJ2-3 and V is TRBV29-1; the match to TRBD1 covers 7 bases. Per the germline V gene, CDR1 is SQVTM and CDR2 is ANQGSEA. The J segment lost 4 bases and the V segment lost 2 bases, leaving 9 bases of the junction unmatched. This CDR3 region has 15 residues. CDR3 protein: CSVENPTGSPDTQYF. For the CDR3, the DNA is TGCAGCGTTGAAAACCCGACAGGGTCCCCAGATACGCAGTATTTT.

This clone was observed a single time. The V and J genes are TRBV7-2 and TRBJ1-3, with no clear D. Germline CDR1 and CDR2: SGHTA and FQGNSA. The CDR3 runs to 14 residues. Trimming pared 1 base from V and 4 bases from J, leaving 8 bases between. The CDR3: CASSLVTAGNTIYF. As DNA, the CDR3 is TGTGCCAGCAGCTTAGTTACAGCCGGAAACACCATATATTTT.

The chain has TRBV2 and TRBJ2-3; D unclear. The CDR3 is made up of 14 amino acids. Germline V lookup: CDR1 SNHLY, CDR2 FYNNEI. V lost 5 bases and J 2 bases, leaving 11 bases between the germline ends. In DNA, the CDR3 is TGTGCCAGCAGTCAAAGGGTCAACACAGATACGCAGTATTTT. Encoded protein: CASSQRVNTDTQYF.

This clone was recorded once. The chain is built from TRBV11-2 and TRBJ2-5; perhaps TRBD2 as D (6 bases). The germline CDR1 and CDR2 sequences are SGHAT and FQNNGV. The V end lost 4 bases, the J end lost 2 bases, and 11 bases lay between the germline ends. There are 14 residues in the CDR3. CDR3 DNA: TGTGCCAGCAGCTACGGGACTCCACAAGAGACCCAGTACTTC. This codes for CASSYGTPQETQYF.

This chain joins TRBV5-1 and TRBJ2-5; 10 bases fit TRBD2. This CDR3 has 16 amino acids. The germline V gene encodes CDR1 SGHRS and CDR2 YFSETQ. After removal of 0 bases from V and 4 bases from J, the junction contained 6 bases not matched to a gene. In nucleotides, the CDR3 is TGCGCCAGCAGCTTGGTCGGACTAGCGGCGTCAGAGACCCAGTACTTC. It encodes CASSLVGLAASETQYF.

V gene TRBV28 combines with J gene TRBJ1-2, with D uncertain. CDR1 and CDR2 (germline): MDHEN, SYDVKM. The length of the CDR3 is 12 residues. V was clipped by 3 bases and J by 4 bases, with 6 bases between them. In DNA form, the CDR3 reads TGTGCCAGCAGTTTGTGGCCCTATGGCTACACCTTC. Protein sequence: CASSLWPYGYTF.

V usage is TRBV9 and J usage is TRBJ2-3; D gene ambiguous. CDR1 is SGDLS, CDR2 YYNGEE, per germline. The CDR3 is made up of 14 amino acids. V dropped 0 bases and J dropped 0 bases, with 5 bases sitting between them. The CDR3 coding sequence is TGTGCCAGCAGCGTAGAGCCAAGCACAGATACGCAGTATTTT. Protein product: CASSVEPSTDTQYF.

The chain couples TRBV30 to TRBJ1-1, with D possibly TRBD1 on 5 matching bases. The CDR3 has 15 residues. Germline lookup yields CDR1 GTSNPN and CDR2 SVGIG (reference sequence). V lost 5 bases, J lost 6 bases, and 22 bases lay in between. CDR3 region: CAWGRVRRESSEAFF. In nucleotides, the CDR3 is TGTGCCTGGGGCCGAGTACGCAGGGAAAGTTCTGAAGCTTTCTTT.

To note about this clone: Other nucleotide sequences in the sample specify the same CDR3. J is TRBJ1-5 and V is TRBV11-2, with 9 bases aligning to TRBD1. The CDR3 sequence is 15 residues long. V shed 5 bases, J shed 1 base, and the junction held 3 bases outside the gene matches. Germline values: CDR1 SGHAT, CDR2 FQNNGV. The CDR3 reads CASSLGTGSNQPQHF. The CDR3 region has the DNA TGTGCCAGCAGCCTCGGGACAGGGAGCAATCAGCCCCAGCATTTT.

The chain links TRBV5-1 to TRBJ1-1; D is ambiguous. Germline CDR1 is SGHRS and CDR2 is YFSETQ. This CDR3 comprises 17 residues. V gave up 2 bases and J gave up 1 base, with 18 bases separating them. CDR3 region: CASSFRNPPLPNTEAFF. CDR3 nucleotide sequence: TGCGCCAGCAGCTTTAGAAATCCACCTCTTCCGAACACTGAAGCTTTCTTT.